This TCR beta chain was retrieved from a study of cytomegalovirus exposure and HLA in healthy donors. Study-wide results and caveats: The investigators catalogued 150 to 200 TCR beta chains as cytomegalovirus-associated. Excluded: some indistinguishable V segments such as TRBV6-2 and TRBV6-3.

For this clone: Its specificity is unknown.

The PCR contained 60 Vbeta and 13 Jbeta primers. Clones were sequenced by immunoSEQ multiplex PCR, and TCRdb holds only the in-frame ones, with some missing. The sample contains a few hundred thousand clones, 75% to 90% of which appear only once. From germline, CDR1 is MNHEY and CDR2 SVGAGI. This CDR3 has 14 residues. V was pared by 2 bases and J by 7 bases, with 14 bases between. The sequencing input was PBMCs. This sequence was found in a girl aged 2 to 9 in good health and CMV-seronegative. This sequence joins TRBV6-5 and TRBJ1-1; D is ambiguous. As DNA, the CDR3 is TGTGCCAGCAGTTACCTAAACGGACTGAGTGAAGCTTTCTTT. Residues: CASSYLNGLSEAFF.